This T cell receptor beta chain was recovered during a study of T cell responses to AZD1222 COVID-19 vaccine. Across the whole study: Second-dose intervals of approximately 4 or approximately 12 weeks were pooled.

Produced via immunoSEQ multiplex PCR; TCRdb's table is partial and in-frame only. The data show around 170,000 clones, approximately 90% seen once. This clone has a handful of counts. Source: peripheral blood, taken on day 0 of AZD1222 vaccination. The sequence came from an adult in good health.

The CDR3 coding sequence is TGTGCCAGTAGTGGATCGATAGCGGGGGTCTTCTACGAGCAGTACTTC. This translates into CASSGSIAGVFYEQYF. V and J are TRBV19 and TRBJ2-7; 9 bases line up with TRBD2. CDR3 length: 16 residues. Per germline, CDR1 LNHDA and CDR2 SQIVND (reference sequence). V lost 5 bases, J lost 3 bases, and 11 bases stayed unmatched.